This T cell receptor beta chain came from a study of cytomegalovirus exposure and HLA in healthy donors. This clone was seen only once. Amplification used 60 Vbeta primers and 13 Jbeta primers. Profiling relied on immunoSEQ multiplex PCR, and the TCRdb table lists in-frame clones only, not all of them. This sample has a few hundred thousand clones; over 65% occur once, and the top ten carry under 3%. This receptor was taken from a woman aged 30 to 39 in good health and CMV-seronegative. Sequencing was carried out using PBMCs.

The CDR3 DNA follows: TGTGCCAGCTCACCAGCCTCCCGATACAACGGCCCCGGGAACATTCAGTACTTC. It is translated as CASSPASRYNGPGNIQYF. The rearrangement joins TRBV18 to TRBJ2-4; no reliable D call. Germline V gene lookup returns CDR1 KGHSH and CDR2 LQKENI. Trimming left V 2 bases short and J 7 bases short, with 24 bases between. CDR3 size: 18 residues.